This T cell receptor beta chain was documented in a study of CD8 T cells in ankylosing spondylitis. Whole-study results and caveats: A CD8+ phenotype characterized the disease-linked clones, which were relatively rare in peripheral blood. Previously reported in reactive arthritis synovial fluid and blood were some of the motif variants.

A word on this clonotype: Its specificity is not known.

One entry per CDR3 protein, called by TCRdb with MiXCR from the 5' RACE reads. The table lists about 140,000 distinct CDR3 sequences, roughly 34% of them singletons. CDR3 length: 14 residues. Germline assignment: CDR1 MNHEY and CDR2 SVGAGI. Trimming removed 2 bases at V and 7 bases at J, with 11 bases between. The sample consisted of synovial fluid, either unsorted or a sorted T cell fraction (not recorded which). The chain links TRBV6-5 to TRBJ1-4; TRBD1 might be the D (5 bases). This sequence was found in a male donor with ankylosing spondylitis. Here the CDR3 reads CASSYGAGSEKLFF. CDR3 DNA: TGTGCCAGCAGTTACGGGGCAGGGAGTGAAAAACTGTTTTTT.